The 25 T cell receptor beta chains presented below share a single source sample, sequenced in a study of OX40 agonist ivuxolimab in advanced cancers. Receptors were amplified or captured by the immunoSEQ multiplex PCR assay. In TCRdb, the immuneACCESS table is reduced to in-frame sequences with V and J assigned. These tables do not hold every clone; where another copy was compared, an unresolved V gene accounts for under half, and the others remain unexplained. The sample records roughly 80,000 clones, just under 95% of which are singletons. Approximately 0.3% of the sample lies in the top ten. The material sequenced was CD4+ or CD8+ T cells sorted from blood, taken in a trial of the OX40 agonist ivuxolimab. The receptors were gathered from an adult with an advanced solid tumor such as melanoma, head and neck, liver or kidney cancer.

CDR3 sequence (DNA): TGTGCCAGCAGGACCGGGACGGGGGGCTACAATGAGCAGTTCTTC. Its translation: CASRTGTGGYNEQFF. The chain couples TRBV28 to TRBJ2-1, with 7 bases aligning to TRBD2. V shed 6 bases, J shed 3 bases, and the junction held 8 bases outside the gene matches. CDR3 length equals 15 residues. Germline V gene data show CDR1 as MDHEN and CDR2 as SYDVKM.

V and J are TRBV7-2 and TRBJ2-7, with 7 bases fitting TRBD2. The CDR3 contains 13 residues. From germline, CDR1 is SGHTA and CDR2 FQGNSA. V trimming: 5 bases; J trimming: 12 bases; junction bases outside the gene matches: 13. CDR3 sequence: CASSQGRREIPYF. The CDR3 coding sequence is TGTGCCAGCAGCCAGGGCCGGCGGGAGATCCCGTACTTC.

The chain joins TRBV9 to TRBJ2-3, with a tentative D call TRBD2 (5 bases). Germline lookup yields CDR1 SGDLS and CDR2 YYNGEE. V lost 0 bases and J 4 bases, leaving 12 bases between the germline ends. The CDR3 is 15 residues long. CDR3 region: CASSVAPRGSDTQYF. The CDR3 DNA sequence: TGTGCCAGCAGCGTAGCCCCACGGGGTTCAGATACGCAGTATTTT.

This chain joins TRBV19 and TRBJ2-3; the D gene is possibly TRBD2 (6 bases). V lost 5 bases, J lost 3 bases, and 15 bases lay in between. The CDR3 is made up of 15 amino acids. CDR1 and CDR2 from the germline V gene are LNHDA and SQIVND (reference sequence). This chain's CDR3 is CASSVAGGITDTQYF. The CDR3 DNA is TGTGCCAGTAGTGTAGCCGGGGGTATTACAGATACGCAGTATTTT.

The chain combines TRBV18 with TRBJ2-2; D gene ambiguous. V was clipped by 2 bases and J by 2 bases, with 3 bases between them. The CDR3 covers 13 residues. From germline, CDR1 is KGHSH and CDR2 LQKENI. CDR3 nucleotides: TGTGCCAGCTCACCATCCAACACCGGGGAGCTGTTTTTT. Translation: CASSPSNTGELFF.

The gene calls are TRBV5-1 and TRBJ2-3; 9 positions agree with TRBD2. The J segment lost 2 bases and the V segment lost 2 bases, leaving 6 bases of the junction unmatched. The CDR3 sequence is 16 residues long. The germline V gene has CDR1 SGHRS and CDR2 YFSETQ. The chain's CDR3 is CASSFPLAGLTDTQYF. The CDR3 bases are TGCGCCAGCAGCTTTCCCCTAGCGGGGCTCACAGATACGCAGTATTTT. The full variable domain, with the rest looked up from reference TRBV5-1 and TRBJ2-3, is KAGVTQTPRYLIKTRGQQVTLSCSPISGHRSVSWYQQTPGQGLQFLFEYFSETQRNKGNFPGRFSGRQFSNSRSEMNVSTLELGDSALYLCASSFPLAGLTDTQYFGPGTRLTVL.

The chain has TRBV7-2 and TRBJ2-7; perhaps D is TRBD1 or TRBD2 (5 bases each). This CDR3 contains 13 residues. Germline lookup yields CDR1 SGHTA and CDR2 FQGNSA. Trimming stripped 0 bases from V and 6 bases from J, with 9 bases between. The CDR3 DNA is TGTGCCAGCAGCTTAGCTACGGGGCGCGAGCAGTACTTC. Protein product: CASSLATGREQYF.

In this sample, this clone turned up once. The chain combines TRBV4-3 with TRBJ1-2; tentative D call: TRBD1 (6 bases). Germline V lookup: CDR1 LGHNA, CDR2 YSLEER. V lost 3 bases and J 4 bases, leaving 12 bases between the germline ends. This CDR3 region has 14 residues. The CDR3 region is CASSQAGQSYGYTF. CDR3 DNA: TGCGCCAGCAGCCAGGCTGGACAGTCCTATGGCTACACCTTC.

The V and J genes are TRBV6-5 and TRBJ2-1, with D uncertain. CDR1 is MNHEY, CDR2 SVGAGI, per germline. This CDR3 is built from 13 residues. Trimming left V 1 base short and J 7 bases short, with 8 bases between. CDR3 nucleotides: TGTGCCAGCAGTTACTACGGGCAGAATGAGCAGTTCTTC. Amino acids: CASSYYGQNEQFF.

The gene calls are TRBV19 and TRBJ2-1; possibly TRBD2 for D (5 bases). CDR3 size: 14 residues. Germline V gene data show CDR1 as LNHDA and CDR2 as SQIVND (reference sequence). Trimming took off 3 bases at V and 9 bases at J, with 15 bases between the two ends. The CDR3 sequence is CASSIGLAVSEQFF. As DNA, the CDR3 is TGTGCCAGTAGTATTGGGCTAGCAGTGAGTGAGCAGTTCTTC.

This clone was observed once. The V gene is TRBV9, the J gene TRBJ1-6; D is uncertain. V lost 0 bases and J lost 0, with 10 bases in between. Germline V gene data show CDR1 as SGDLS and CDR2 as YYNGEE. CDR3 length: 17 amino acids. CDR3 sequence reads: CASSVGRGSSYNSPLHF. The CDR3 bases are TGTGCCAGCAGCGTAGGACGAGGTAGCTCCTATAATTCACCCCTCCACTTT.

The chain's CDR3 is CASSQDRQGGGTDTQYF. The DNA for the CDR3 is TGTGCCAGCAGCCAAGATAGGCAGGGAGGGGGCACAGATACGCAGTATTTT. The rearrangement uses TRBV4-2 and TRBJ2-3, with 7 nucleotides matching TRBD2. J was trimmed by 1 base and V by 0 bases; bases with no gene match: 7. This CDR3 has 17 amino acids. Germline V gene sequence: CDR1 LGHNA, CDR2 YNFKEQ.

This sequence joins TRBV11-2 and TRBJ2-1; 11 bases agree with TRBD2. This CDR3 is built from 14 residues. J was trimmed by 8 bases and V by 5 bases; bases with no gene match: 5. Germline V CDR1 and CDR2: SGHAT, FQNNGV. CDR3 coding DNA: TGTGCCAGCAGCATGGGACTAGCGGAGGATGAGCAGTTCTTC. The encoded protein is CASSMGLAEDEQFF. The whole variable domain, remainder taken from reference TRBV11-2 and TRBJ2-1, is EAGVAQSPRYKIIEKRQSVAFWCNPISGHATLYWYQQILGQGPKLLIQFQNNGVVDDSQLPKDRFSAERLKGVDSTLKIQPAKLEDSAVYLCASSMGLAEDEQFFGPGTRLTVL.

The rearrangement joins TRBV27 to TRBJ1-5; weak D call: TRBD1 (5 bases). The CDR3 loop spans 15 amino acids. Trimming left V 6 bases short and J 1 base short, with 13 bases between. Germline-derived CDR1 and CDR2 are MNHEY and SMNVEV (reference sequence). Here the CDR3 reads CASRRGEVSNQPQHF. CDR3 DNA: TGTGCCAGCAGGAGAGGGGAGGTGAGCAATCAGCCCCAGCATTTT.

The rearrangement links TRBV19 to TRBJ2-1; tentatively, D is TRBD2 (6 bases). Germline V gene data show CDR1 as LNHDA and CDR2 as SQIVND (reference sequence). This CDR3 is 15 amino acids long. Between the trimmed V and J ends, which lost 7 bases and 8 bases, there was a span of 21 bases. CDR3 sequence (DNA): TGTGCCAGTACCCCACAGGAGGGCCTTTGGTATGAGCAGTTCTTC. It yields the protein CASTPQEGLWYEQFF. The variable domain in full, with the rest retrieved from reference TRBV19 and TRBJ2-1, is DGGITQSPKYLFRKEGQNVTLSCEQNLNHDAMYWYRQDPGQGLRLIYYSQIVNDFQKGDIAEGYSVSREKKESFPLTVTSAQKNPTAFYLCASTPQEGLWYEQFFGPGTRLTVL.

The chain's CDR3 is CASSSGGRAVNEQFF. In nucleotides, the CDR3 is TGTGCCAGCAGCTCAGGAGGGAGGGCGGTGAATGAGCAGTTCTTC. The V and J genes are TRBV5-8 and TRBJ2-1; 7 positions agree with TRBD2. The CDR3 loop spans 15 amino acids. Trimming at V came to 3 bases and at J to 7 bases, leaving 10 bases not matched to a gene. Germline CDR1 is SGHTS and CDR2 is YDEGEE.

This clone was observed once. The CDR3 nucleotides read TGTGCCTGGAGTGCGACAGGGAGGAATTCACCCCTCCACTTT. This codes for CAWSATGRNSPLHF. The rearrangement links TRBV30 to TRBJ1-6; 7 nucleotides align to TRBD1. CDR1 is GTSNPN, CDR2 SVGIG, per germline (reference sequence). This CDR3 contains 14 residues. J lost 7 bases, V lost 1 base, and 4 bases had no gene match.

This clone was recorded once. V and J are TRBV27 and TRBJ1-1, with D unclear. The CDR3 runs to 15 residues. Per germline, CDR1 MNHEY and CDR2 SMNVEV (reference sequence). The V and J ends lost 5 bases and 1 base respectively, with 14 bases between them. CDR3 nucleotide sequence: TGTGCCAGCAGTAGCGACTACCCGGGGAACACTGAAGCTTTCTTT. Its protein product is CASSSDYPGNTEAFF.

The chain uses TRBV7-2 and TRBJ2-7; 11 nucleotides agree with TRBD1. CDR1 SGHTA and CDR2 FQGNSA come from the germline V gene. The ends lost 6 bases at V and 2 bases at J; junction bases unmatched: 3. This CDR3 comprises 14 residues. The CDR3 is CASSGQGAAYEQYF. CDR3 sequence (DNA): TGTGCCAGCAGTGGACAGGGGGCAGCCTACGAGCAGTACTTC.

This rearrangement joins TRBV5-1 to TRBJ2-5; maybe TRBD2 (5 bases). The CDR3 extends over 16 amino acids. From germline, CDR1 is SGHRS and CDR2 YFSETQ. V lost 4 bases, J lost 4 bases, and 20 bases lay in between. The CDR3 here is CASSTRGGPDGETQYF. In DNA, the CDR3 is TGCGCCAGCAGCACCCGCGGAGGACCTGATGGAGAGACCCAGTACTTC.

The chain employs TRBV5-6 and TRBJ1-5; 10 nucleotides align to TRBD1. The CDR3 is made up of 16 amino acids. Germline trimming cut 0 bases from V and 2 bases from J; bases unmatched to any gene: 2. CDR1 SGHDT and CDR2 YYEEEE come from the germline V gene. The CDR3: CASSLGQGAGNQPQHF. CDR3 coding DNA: TGTGCCAGCAGCTTGGGACAGGGGGCCGGCAATCAGCCCCAGCATTTT.

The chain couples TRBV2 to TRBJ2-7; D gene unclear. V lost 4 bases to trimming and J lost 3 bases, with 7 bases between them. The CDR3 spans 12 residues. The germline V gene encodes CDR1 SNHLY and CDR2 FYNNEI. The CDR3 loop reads CASSAQIYEQYF. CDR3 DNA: TGTGCCAGCAGTGCGCAGATCTACGAGCAGTACTTC. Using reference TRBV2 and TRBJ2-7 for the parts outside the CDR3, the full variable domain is EPEVTQTPSHQVTQMGQEVILRCVPISNHLYFYWYRQILGQKVEFLVSFYNNEISEKSEIFDDQFSVERPDGSNFTLKIRSTKLEDSAMYFCASSAQIYEQYFGPGTRLTVT.

CDR3 in amino acids: CSVEEGGTNEKLFF. The CDR3 coding sequence is TGCAGCGTTGAAGAAGGCGGAACTAATGAAAAACTGTTTTTT. The V and J genes are TRBV29-1 and TRBJ1-4; no firm D call. V was cut by 0 bases and J by 1 base, with 6 bases left in between. The CDR3 is made up of 14 amino acids. Germline V gives CDR1 SQVTM, CDR2 ANQGSEA.

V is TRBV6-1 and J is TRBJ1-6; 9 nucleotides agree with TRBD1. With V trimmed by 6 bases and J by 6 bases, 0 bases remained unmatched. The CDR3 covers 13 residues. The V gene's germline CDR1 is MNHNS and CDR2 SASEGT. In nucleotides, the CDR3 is TGTGCCAGCAGGACAGGGGGTAATTCACCCCTCCACTTT. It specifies CASRTGGNSPLHF.

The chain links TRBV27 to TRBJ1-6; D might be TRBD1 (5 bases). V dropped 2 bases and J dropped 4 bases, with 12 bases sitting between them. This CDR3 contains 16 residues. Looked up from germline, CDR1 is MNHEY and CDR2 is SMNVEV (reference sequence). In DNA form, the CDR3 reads TGTGCCAGCAGTTTAAGGTCTTCAGGGTATAATTCACCCCTCCACTTT. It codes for CASSLRSSGYNSPLHF.